Following are 23 T cell receptor beta chains from one sample sequenced in a study of cytomegalovirus exposure and HLA in healthy donors. Primers: 60 Vbeta forward and 13 Jbeta reverse. Only in-frame clones appear in the TCRdb table, and some are missing; sequencing was by immunoSEQ multiplex PCR. Found here are 95,000 to 150,000 clones, roughly a tenth of them singletons; the top ten hold just over 4.5%. The sequenced material came from PBMCs. The origin of the receptors is a woman aged 18-30 years in good health and CMV-seropositive.

The gene calls are TRBV5-1 and TRBJ2-1; 11 bases line up with TRBD2. This CDR3 spans 16 amino acids. Germline-derived CDR1 and CDR2 are SGHRS and YFSETQ. J lost 8 bases, V lost 1 base, and 8 bases had no gene match. DNA of the CDR3: TGCGCCAGCAGCTTGCAAACTAGCGGGAGCGGACATGAGCAGTTCTTC. Its translation: CASSLQTSGSGHEQFF.

The chain carries TRBV28 and TRBJ2-7, with a weak D call TRBD2 (5 bases). The V end lost 1 base, the J end lost 2 bases, and 9 bases lay between the germline ends. The length of the CDR3 is 14 residues. CDR1 MDHEN and CDR2 SYDVKM come from the germline V gene. The DNA of the CDR3 is TGTGCCAGCAGTTTATCGGGGTCGACCTACGAGCAGTACTTC. Its protein is CASSLSGSTYEQYF.

The V and J genes are TRBV30 and TRBJ1-5; the D gene is possibly TRBD1 (5 bases). There are 14 residues in the CDR3. V lost 2 bases and J lost 4, with 12 bases in between. Looked up from germline, CDR1 is GTSNPN and CDR2 is SVGIG (reference sequence). The CDR3 region has the DNA TGTGCCTGGAGTTCAGGGTCACAAAATCAGCCCCAGCATTTT. Amino acid sequence: CAWSSGSQNQPQHF. The entire variable domain, with the rest obtained from reference TRBV30 and TRBJ1-5, is as follows: SQTIHQWPATLVQPVGSPLSLECTVEGTSNPNLYWYRQAAGRGLQLLFYSVGIGQISSEVPQNLSASRPQDRQFILSSKKLLLSDSGFYLCAWSSGSQNQPQHFGDGTRLSIL.

This clone was counted only a few times. The rearrangement joins TRBV6-1 to TRBJ2-3; 9 nucleotides agree with TRBD2. Losses at the gene ends were 6 bases for V and 4 bases for J; bases not matched to a gene: 5. The germline V gene has CDR1 MNHNS and CDR2 SASEGT. There are 14 residues in the CDR3. DNA for the CDR3: TGTGCCAGCAGGGTACTAGCGGGTCCAGATACGCAGTATTTT. Encoded protein: CASRVLAGPDTQYF.

This clone was counted at least ten times. The CDR3 sequence: CASSDLSGANVLTF. In nucleotides, the CDR3 is TGTGCCAGCAGTGACCTCTCTGGGGCCAACGTCCTGACTTTC. This chain links TRBV6-4 with TRBJ2-6, with D unresolved. There are 14 residues in the CDR3. Trimming pared 2 bases from V and 0 bases from J, leaving 2 bases between. From germline, CDR1 is MRHNA and CDR2 SNTAGT.

This clone appeared a few times. V and J are TRBV7-9 and TRBJ2-2; a possible D gene is TRBD1 (6 bases). In germline, CDR1 is SEHNR, CDR2 FQNEAQ (reference sequence). The germline V and J ends were trimmed by 2 bases and 2 bases, with 15 bases remaining between them. The CDR3 length is 17 residues. The DNA for the CDR3 is TGTGCCAGCAGCTTAAATCTTGGACAGAGTAACACCGGGGAGCTGTTTTTT. This sequence encodes CASSLNLGQSNTGELFF.

The chain employs TRBV9 and TRBJ1-1; D remains unclear. The V gene's germline CDR1 is SGDLS and CDR2 YYNGEE. With 0 bases removed from V and 3 bases from J, the gap between germline ends came to 6 bases. The CDR3 sequence is 13 residues long. CDR3 sequence (DNA): TGTGCCAGCAGCGTAGATGAGGACACTGAAGCTTTCTTT. Protein sequence: CASSVDEDTEAFF.

This sequence joins TRBV6-1 and TRBJ1-5, with 8 positions matching TRBD1. Unmatched junction bases numbered 8, after V lost 6 bases and J lost 7 bases. The CDR3 covers 14 residues. Germline V lookup: CDR1 MNHNS, CDR2 SASEGT. The CDR3 DNA is TGTGCCAGCAGCTCCGGACAGGGCGGACAGCCCCAGCATTTT. It is translated as CASSSGQGGQPQHF.

The J gene is TRBJ1-1, the V gene TRBV6-6; the match to TRBD1 covers 8 bases. Germline CDR1 reads MNHNY; CDR2 reads SVGAGI (reference sequence). J gave up 11 bases and V 0 bases, and 2 bases lay outside the gene matches. The CDR3 totals 12 residues. CDR3 bases: TGTGCCAGCAGTTACTCGACAGGGGATGCTTTCTTT. Translation: CASSYSTGDAFF.

The chain is built from TRBV5-6 and TRBJ1-1, with 7 positions matching TRBD1. The CDR3 covers 14 residues. Germline assignment: CDR1 SGHDT and CDR2 YYEEEE. The junction had 10 bases not matched to a gene; V was cut back by 7 bases and J by 4 bases. For the CDR3, the DNA is TGTGCCAGCGAAGCACAGGGGTCGAGCACTGAAGCTTTCTTT. Protein sequence: CASEAQGSSTEAFF.

The V call is TRBV19, the J call TRBJ2-7; 14 positions match TRBD2. V shed 3 bases and J 3 bases; nucleotides not matched to a gene: 1. The CDR3 covers 15 residues. Germline V gene sequence: CDR1 LNHDA, CDR2 SQIVND (reference sequence). CDR3: CASSIGTSGSYEQYF. CDR3 in DNA: TGTGCCAGTAGTATCGGGACTAGCGGGAGCTACGAGCAGTACTTC.

This clone was detected a few times. The gene calls are TRBV5-1 and TRBJ2-7; a weak D match, TRBD2 (6 bases). Trimming stripped 1 base from V and 1 base from J, with 9 bases between. CDR1 SGHRS and CDR2 YFSETQ come from the germline V gene. The CDR3 is 14 residues long. The CDR3 reads CASSLWGTSYEQYF. As DNA, the CDR3 is TGCGCCAGCAGCTTGTGGGGGACTTCCTACGAGCAGTACTTC.

This clone was counted a few times. This chain uses TRBV6-5 with TRBJ1-1; 8 bases fit TRBD1. Germline CDR1 and CDR2: MNHEY and SVGAGI. J gave up 5 bases and V 2 bases, and 4 bases lay outside the gene matches. This CDR3 has 14 residues. The CDR3 protein is CASSYTGGRTEAFF. In DNA form, the CDR3 reads TGTGCCAGCAGTTACACAGGGGGAAGGACTGAAGCTTTCTTT.

This clone was seen only a few times. The chain links TRBV30 to TRBJ1-5; 9 positions match TRBD1. V dropped 3 bases and J dropped 0; count of bases not matched to a gene: 0. CDR3 size: 14 residues. Germline assignment: CDR1 GTSNPN and CDR2 SVGIG (reference sequence). The CDR3 loop is CAWRGQGSNQPQHF. The DNA for the CDR3 is TGTGCCTGGAGGGGACAGGGTAGCAATCAGCCCCAGCATTTT.

The chain recombines TRBV14 with TRBJ2-2, with D possibly matching TRBD1 (6 bases). V was shortened by 4 bases and J by 1 base, with 7 bases between the two germline ends. This CDR3 comprises 14 residues. CDR1 and CDR2 from the germline V gene are SGHDN and FVKESK. The CDR3 region has the DNA TGTGCCAGCAGCCTGACAGGGAACACCGGGGAGCTGTTTTTT. The encoded protein is CASSLTGNTGELFF.

This clone came up once. V gene TRBV7-2 combines with J gene TRBJ1-5, with D possibly being TRBD1 (6 bases). Trimming took 4 bases from V and 11 from J, leaving 21 bases between them. This CDR3 contains 15 residues. Germline lookup yields CDR1 SGHTA and CDR2 FQGNSA. For the CDR3, the DNA is TGTGCCAGCAGCTCTTACCTCGGGACACCTTTGTCCCAGCATTTT. Its protein is CASSSYLGTPLSQHF.

This clone was observed a handful of times. V gene TRBV5-4 combines with J gene TRBJ1-2; D remains unclear. This CDR3 region has 14 residues. V was pared by 0 bases and J by 3 bases, with 9 bases between. In germline, CDR1 is SGHNT, CDR2 YYREEE (reference sequence). The CDR3 DNA sequence: TGTGCCAGCAGCTTGGGGGAGGAGGACTATGGCTACACCTTC. This translates into CASSLGEEDYGYTF.

The chain joins TRBV29-1 to TRBJ1-1, with a possible D match to TRBD1 (6 bases). Trimming cost V 5 bases and J 7 bases, with 20 bases left between them. Per germline, CDR1 SQVTM and CDR2 ANQGSEA. This CDR3 is 14 amino acids long. Here the CDR3 reads CSVITTGLPYEAFF. In DNA form, the CDR3 reads TGCAGCGTTATAACCACAGGGCTACCTTATGAAGCTTTCTTT. The full variable domain, its missing parts supplied by reference TRBV29-1 and TRBJ1-1, is SAVISQKPSRDICQRGTSLTIQCQVDSQVTMMFWYRQQPGQSLTLIATANQGSEATYESGFVIDKFPISRPNLTFSTLTVSNMSPEDSSIYLCSVITTGLPYEAFFGQGTRLTVV.

This clone has only a few counts. V and J are TRBV6-6 and TRBJ2-7; tentative D call: TRBD1 (6 bases). CDR1 is MNHNY and CDR2 is SVGAGI in the germline V gene (reference sequence). The CDR3 has 14 amino acids. Between the trimmed V and J ends, which lost 5 bases and 4 bases, there was a span of 15 bases. The CDR3, as DNA: TGTGCCAGCAGTAAAACTACAGGGCCGTACGAGCAGTACTTC. This sequence encodes CASSKTTGPYEQYF.

A few counts support this clone. The chain is built from TRBV11-2 and TRBJ2-7; D perhaps matches TRBD1 (6 bases). CDR3 length equals 18 residues. V was cut by 5 bases and J by 4 bases, with 27 bases left in between. CDR1 and CDR2 (germline): SGHAT, FQNNGV. The CDR3 sequence: CASSPTIGQLSYVYEQYF. CDR3 in DNA: TGTGCCAGCAGCCCTACCATTGGACAGCTGTCATATGTGTACGAGCAGTACTTC.

This clone was detected a few times. The gene calls are TRBV7-9 and TRBJ1-1, with D tentatively TRBD1 (5 bases). The germline V gene has CDR1 SEHNR and CDR2 FQNEAQ (reference sequence). This CDR3 region has 14 residues. V shed 5 bases and J shed 0 bases, with 10 bases lying between them. CDR3 sequence (DNA): TGTGCCAGCAGCGACGACAGTCTGAACACTGAAGCTTTCTTT. Translating gives CASSDDSLNTEAFF.

This clone has more than one count but fewer than ten. The same CDR3 arises from other DNA sequences in this sample as well. This chain links TRBV5-5 with TRBJ1-2; 8 bases fit TRBD1. The CDR3 loop spans 13 amino acids. V dropped 4 bases and J dropped 3; count of bases not matched to a gene: 2. CDR1 is SGHKS and CDR2 is YYEKEE in the germline V gene (reference sequence). CDR3 region: CASSPTGDYGYTF. The CDR3 nucleotides read TGTGCCAGCAGCCCGACAGGGGACTATGGCTACACCTTC.

The chain combines TRBV5-6 with TRBJ1-2; 8 bases fit TRBD1. Germline values: CDR1 SGHDT, CDR2 YYEEEE. With 3 bases clipped from V and 6 bases from J, the junction kept 7 bases outside the gene matches. The length of the CDR3 is 14 residues. Here the CDR3 DNA reads TGTGCCAGCAGCTGGAGGGGGACAGGCAATGGCTACACCTTC. This codes for CASSWRGTGNGYTF.